These T cell receptor beta chains were read from a single sample in a study of post-analysis software for immune sequencing data. In TCRdb, the PCR reads were re-called with MiXCR into one record per CDR3 protein. The table records under 900,000 distinct CDR3 sequences, about 50% of them present only once. Source material: blood. Receptors were obtained from a girl between 5 and 17 years old with multiple sclerosis. Both conserved end residues are part of each CDR3. The D gene is left open where the match is weak. Expanded clones get a size class; other rows say once, few or many, or leave the size out.

d_call j_call v_call clone_size cdr3_aa cdr3_nt
. TRBJ2-4 TRBV20-1 . CSAPRAGTRYF TGCAGTGCTCCGAGGGCAGGGACGAGGTACTTC
. TRBJ2-4 TRBV3-1 . CASSQEPGNEQYF TGTGCCAGCAGCCAAGAGCCGGGGAATGAGCAGTACTTC
TRBD1 TRBJ1-1 TRBV12-3/TRBV12-4 . CASGTLGTAPSTEAFF TGTGCCAGCGGTACCCTCGGGACAGCACCGAGTACTGAAGCTTTCTTT
. TRBJ2-7 TRBV7-2 . CASSLRVRTHEQYF TGTGCCAGCAGCCTCCGGGTCCGGACACACGAGCAGTACTTC
. TRBJ2-7 TRBV6-5 . CATTRIREKFDEQYF TGTGCCACCACCCGGATCAGGGAGAAATTCGACGAGCAGTACTTC
. TRBJ2-7 TRBV5-1 . CASSLLPGPHEQYF TGCGCCAGCAGCTTGTTACCGGGGCCCCACGAGCAGTACTTC
. TRBJ1-5 TRBV29-1 few CSPKGQWGISNQPQHF TGCAGCCCGAAAGGACAGTGGGGGATAAGCAATCAGCCCCAGCATTTT
. TRBJ1-1 TRBV5-1 . CASSLVGQGPTEAFF TGCGCCAGCAGCTTGGTGGGTCAGGGACCCACTGAAGCTTTCTTT
. TRBJ1-6 TRBV29-1 few CSVEEQNGSPLHF TGCAGCGTTGAAGAACAGAACGGTTCACCCCTCCACTTT
. TRBJ2-7 TRBV10-3 . CAISEPPRTRRLGSEQYF TGTGCCATCAGTGAGCCCCCCAGGACCCGGCGGTTAGGGTCCGAGCAGTACTTC
. TRBJ2-1 TRBV5-1 . CASSSTGYPSDEQFF TGCGCCAGCAGCTCTACAGGGTACCCCAGTGATGAGCAGTTCTTC
TRBD2 TRBJ2-7 TRBV20-1 . CSASSATVATSGRFEQYF TGCAGTGCTAGTAGTGCCACGGTCGCGACTAGCGGGAGGTTCGAGCAGTACTTC
. TRBJ2-7 TRBV29-1 . CSVEEDSWETYEQYF TGCAGCGTTGAGGAGGACAGTTGGGAAACCTACGAGCAGTACTTC
. TRBJ2-2 TRBV29-1 . CSVVLVGELFF TGCAGCGTTGTCCTCGTCGGGGAGCTGTTTTTT
. TRBJ2-2 TRBV6-4 . CASSDSWGAGGGTGELFF TGTGCCAGCAGTGACTCGTGGGGAGCAGGGGGAGGAACCGGGGAGCTGTTTTTT
. TRBJ2-1 TRBV5-5 . CASGGVRYEQFF TGTGCCAGCGGTGGGGTACGCTATGAGCAGTTCTTC
. TRBJ2-1 TRBV5-5 . CASSTEVAGHTYNEQFF TGTGCCAGCAGTACCGAGGTGGCGGGACACACGTACAATGAGCAGTTCTTC
TRBD1 TRBJ1-5 TRBV19 . CASTTGTGQSQPQHF TGTGCCAGCACCACGGGGACAGGCCAGAGTCAGCCCCAGCATTTT
. TRBJ2-5 TRBV14 few CASSQVKSLAWGETQYF TGTGCCAGCAGCCAAGTAAAGAGTTTAGCGTGGGGGGAGACCCAGTACTTC
. TRBJ2-7 TRBV20-1 few CSAGASSYEQYF TGCAGTGCTGGGGCGTCCTCCTACGAGCAGTACTTC
. TRBJ2-1 TRBV29-1 . CSASGVEQFF TGCAGCGCTTCAGGGGTTGAGCAGTTCTTC
. TRBJ2-5 TRBV11-1 . CASSPQRGRGAQETQYF TGTGCCAGCAGCCCTCAAAGGGGACGGGGGGCCCAAGAGACCCAGTACTTC
. TRBJ2-7 TRBV20-1 few CSALGYGFSYEQYF TGCAGTGCCCTAGGGTACGGGTTTTCCTACGAGCAGTACTTC
. TRBJ2-6 TRBV12-3/TRBV12-4 once CASSPYSGTNVLTF TGTGCCAGCAGTCCTTACTCTGGGACCAACGTCCTGACTTTC
. TRBJ2-7 TRBV7-7 . CASSAGPTTSYEQYF TGTGCTAGCAGCGCGGGACCGACTACCTCCTACGAGCAGTACTTC
. TRBJ2-5 TRBV7-2 . CASSLDGGETQYF TGTGCCAGCAGCTTAGACGGGGGCGAGACCCAGTACTTC
. TRBJ2-1 TRBV29-1 . CSSKGLKLYNEQFF TGCAGCTCCAAAGGACTTAAACTCTACAATGAGCAGTTCTTC
TRBD2 TRBJ2-4 TRBV5-1 . CASSTSGNSGGAREQYF TGCGCCAGCAGCACCTCTGGTAATAGCGGGGGGGCAAGGGAGCAGTACTTC
. TRBJ2-7 TRBV29-1 . CSVDPCVF TGCAGCGTCGACCCCTGTGTCTTC
. TRBJ2-5 TRBV29-1 few CSGRVETQYF TGCAGCGGCCGGGTGGAGACCCAGTACTTC
TRBD2 TRBJ2-4 TRBV25-1 . CASSVEVGRGGEQYF TGTGCCAGCAGTGTGGAGGTAGGGCGGGGAGGGGAGCAGTACTTC
TRBD2 TRBJ2-3 TRBV20-1 . CSARPTSGRGADTQYF TGCAGTGCTAGACCTACTAGCGGGAGGGGTGCAGATACGCAGTATTTT
TRBD2 TRBJ2-7 TRBV12-3/TRBV12-4 . CASRLAGKTNSYEQYF TGTGCCAGCAGGCTAGCGGGAAAGACTAACTCCTACGAGCAGTACTTC
. TRBJ2-5 TRBV6-5 few CASSHEWGVGEQYF TGTGCCAGCAGCCACGAGTGGGGGGTCGGGGAGCAGTACTTC
. TRBJ2-5 TRBV29-1 . CSLGQSQETQYF TGCAGCCTAGGGCAGTCGCAAGAGACCCAGTACTTC
. TRBJ1-5 TRBV12-3/TRBV12-4 . CASRNGRNQPQHF TGTGCCAGCAGGAACGGGCGCAATCAGCCCCAGCATTTT
TRBD2 TRBJ2-7 TRBV20-1 . CSARDGLAGPTGTYEQYF TGCAGTGCTAGAGACGGACTAGCGGGACCGACAGGAACCTACGAGCAGTACTTC
. TRBJ1-2 TRBV14 . CASSRGSGYTF TGTGCCAGCAGCCGAGGGAGCGGCTACACCTTC
. TRBJ2-3 TRBV20-1 . CSASFGSASTDTQYF TGCAGTGCTAGTTTCGGGAGCGCTAGCACAGATACGCAGTATTTT
. TRBJ2-5 TRBV7-6 . CASSHSPQETQYF TGTGCCAGCAGCCACAGTCCACAAGAGACCCAGTACTTC
TRBD1 TRBJ1-5 TRBV7-4 . CASSPLLIGQDQPQHF TGTGCCAGCAGCCCCCTCTTAATAGGACAGGATCAGCCCCAGCATTTT
TRBD1 TRBJ2-7 TRBV29-1 few CSVDPRQGRGTQYF TGCAGCGTTGACCCCCGACAGGGGAGAGGAACCCAGTACTTC
. TRBJ1-5 TRBV3-1 . CASSQGTVSNQPQHF TGTGCCAGCAGCCAAGGGACAGTTAGCAATCAGCCCCAGCATTTT
. TRBJ2-3 TRBV5-1 . CANFRRGHTRTDTQYF TGCGCCAACTTCAGGAGGGGTCACACGCGCACAGATACGCAGTATTTT
. TRBJ1-5 TRBV10-3 . CAIRDGGGNQPQHF TGTGCCATCAGGGATGGGGGAGGGAATCAGCCCCAGCATTTT
TRBD2 TRBJ2-5 TRBV20-1 . CSARTPSGGRETQYF TGCAGTGCTAGAACCCCTAGCGGGGGGCGGGAGACCCAGTACTTC
. TRBJ2-5 TRBV12-3/TRBV12-4 . CASSSYGPRGKETQYF TGTGCCAGCAGTTCCTACGGGCCTCGGGGGAAAGAGACCCAGTACTTC
TRBD2 TRBJ2-1 TRBV2 . CASSEIGVKVAGDNEQFF TGTGCCAGCAGTGAAATCGGCGTCAAGGTAGCGGGGGACAATGAGCAGTTCTTC
TRBD1 TRBJ1-1 TRBV4-1 . CASSQVPTLGTGVRGTEAFF TGCGCCAGCAGCCAAGTTCCCACTTTAGGGACAGGGGTGAGGGGCACTGAAGCTTTCTTT
TRBD2 TRBJ2-5 TRBV19 few CASSRGVTQYF TGTGCCAGTAGTCGGGGGGTGACCCAGTACTTC
. TRBJ2-7 TRBV10-3 few CAISESHQGRYEQYF TGTGCCATCAGTGAGTCTCATCAGGGGCGGTACGAGCAGTACTTC
TRBD2 TRBJ2-1 TRBV7-9 . CASSPISGGPNEQFF TGTGCCAGCAGCCCGATCAGCGGGGGGCCTAATGAGCAGTTCTTC
TRBD1 TRBJ2-7 TRBV20-1 . CSARPETGRGYEQYF TGCAGTGCTAGACCCGAGACAGGGAGAGGTTACGAGCAGTACTTC
. TRBJ2-3 TRBV7-8 . CASSLPAAGLSTDTQYF TGTGCCAGCAGCTTACCCGCTGCAGGACTAAGCACAGATACGCAGTATTTT
. TRBJ2-2 TRBV2 . CASSVGRGATGELFF TGTGCCAGCAGTGTGGGCAGGGGTGCGACCGGGGAGCTGTTTTTT
. TRBJ2-7 TRBV14 . CASSHPDWTKYF TGTGCCAGCAGCCACCCGGACTGGACAAAGTACTTC
TRBD1 TRBJ1-2 TRBV20-1 . CSASQPRGLYGYTF TGCAGTGCTAGTCAGCCCAGGGGGCTTTATGGCTACACCTTC
TRBD1 TRBJ2-7 TRBV7-8 . CASSFTFDRGNYEQYF TGTGCCAGCAGCTTTACTTTCGACAGGGGAAACTACGAGCAGTACTTC
. TRBJ2-3 TRBV24-1 . CATSDFGGGTNTQYF TGTGCCACCAGTGATTTTGGAGGGGGCACGAATACGCAGTATTTT